This TCR beta chain was sequenced during a study of CD8 T cells in Susac syndrome. The V end was cut by 5 bases, the J end by 8 bases, with 15 bases between. The CDR3 has 13 amino acids. CD8+ and CD4+ T cells from blood underwent TCR beta sequencing. Negative magnetic isolation gave CD8+ and CD4+ cells; FACS enriched CD8+ TEMRA. RNA was extracted with the RNeasy kit, and a quantity of roughly 0.5 to 1 ug was reverse transcribed using random hexamers. TCRdb re-called the immunoSEQ multiplex PCR reads with MiXCR, one entry per CDR3 protein. The sample lists roughly 150,000 distinct CDR3 sequences, roughly 95% occurring once.

This receptor was obtained from a human donor with multiple sclerosis. Input material: CD8+ T cells from PBMCs. The chain couples TRBV12-3 or TRBV12-4 to TRBJ1-2, with D maybe TRBD1 (6 bases). The CDR3 DNA sequence: TGTGCCAGCAGTCGCCAGGGGATCAGCGGCTACACCTTC. As protein: CASSRQGISGYTF.